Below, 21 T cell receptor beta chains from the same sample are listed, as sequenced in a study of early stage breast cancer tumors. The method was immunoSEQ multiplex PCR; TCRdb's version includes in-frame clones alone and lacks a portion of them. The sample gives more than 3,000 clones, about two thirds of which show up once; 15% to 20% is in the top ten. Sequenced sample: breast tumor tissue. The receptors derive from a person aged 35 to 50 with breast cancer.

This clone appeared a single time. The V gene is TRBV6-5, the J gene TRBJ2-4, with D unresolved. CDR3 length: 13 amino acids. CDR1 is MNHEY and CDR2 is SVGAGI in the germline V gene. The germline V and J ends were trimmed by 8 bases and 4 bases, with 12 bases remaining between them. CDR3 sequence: CASSSGNKNIQYF. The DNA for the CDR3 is TGTGCCAGCTCCTCGGGCAATAAAAACATTCAGTACTTC.

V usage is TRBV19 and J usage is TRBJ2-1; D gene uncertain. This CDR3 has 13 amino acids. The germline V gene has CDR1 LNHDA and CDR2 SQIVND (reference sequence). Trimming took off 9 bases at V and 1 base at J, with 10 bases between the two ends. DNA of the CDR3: TGTGCCAGCAGTGGTTGGTCCTACAATGAGCAGTTCTTC. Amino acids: CASSGWSYNEQFF.

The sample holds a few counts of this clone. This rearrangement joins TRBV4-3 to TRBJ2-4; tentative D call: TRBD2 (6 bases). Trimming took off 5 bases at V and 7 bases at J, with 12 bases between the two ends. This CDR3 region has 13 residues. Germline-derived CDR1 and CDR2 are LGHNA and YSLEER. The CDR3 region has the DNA TGCGCCAGCAGCTTTAGCGGTTCCAACATTCAGTACTTC. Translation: CASSFSGSNIQYF.

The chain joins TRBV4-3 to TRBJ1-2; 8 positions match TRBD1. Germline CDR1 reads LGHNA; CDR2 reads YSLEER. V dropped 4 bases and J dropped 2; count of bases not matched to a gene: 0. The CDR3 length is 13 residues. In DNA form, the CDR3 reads TGCGCCAGCAGCCGGACAGGGAACTATGGCTACACCTTC. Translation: CASSRTGNYGYTF.

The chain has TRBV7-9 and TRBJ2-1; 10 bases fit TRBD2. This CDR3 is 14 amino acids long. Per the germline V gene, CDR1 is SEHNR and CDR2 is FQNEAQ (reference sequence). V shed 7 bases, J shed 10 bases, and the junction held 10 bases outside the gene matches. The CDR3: CASTGTSDISEQFF. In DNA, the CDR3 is TGTGCCAGCACTGGGACTAGCGATATTTCCGAGCAGTTCTTC.

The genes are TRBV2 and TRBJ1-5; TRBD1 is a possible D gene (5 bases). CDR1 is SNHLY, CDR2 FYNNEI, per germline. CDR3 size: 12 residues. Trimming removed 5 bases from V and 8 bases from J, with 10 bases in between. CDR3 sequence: CASSPRGEPQHF. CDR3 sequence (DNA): TGTGCCAGCAGTCCCCGAGGGGAGCCCCAGCATTTT.

CDR3 bases: TGTGCCAGCAGCCCTAGGGGCTACGACACAGATACGCAGTATTTT. Translation gives CASSPRGYDTDTQYF. The chain has TRBV11-2 and TRBJ2-3; TRBD1 might be the D (5 bases). Per the germline V gene, CDR1 is SGHAT and CDR2 is FQNNGV. The CDR3 has 15 residues. The V end was cut by 5 bases, the J end by 2 bases, with 14 bases between.

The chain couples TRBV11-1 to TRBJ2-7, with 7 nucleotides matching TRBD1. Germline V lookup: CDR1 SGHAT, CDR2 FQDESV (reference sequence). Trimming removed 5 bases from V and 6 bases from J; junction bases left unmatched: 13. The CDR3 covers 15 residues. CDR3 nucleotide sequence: TGTGCCAGCAGCCCTATGACAGGGAACTCGGTCGAGCAGTACTTC. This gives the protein CASSPMTGNSVEQYF.

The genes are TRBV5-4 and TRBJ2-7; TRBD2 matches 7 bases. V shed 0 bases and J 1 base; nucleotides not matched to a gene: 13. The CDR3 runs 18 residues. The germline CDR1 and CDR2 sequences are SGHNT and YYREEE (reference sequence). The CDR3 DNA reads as TGTGCCAGCAGCTTGGTAGGTTTGGGGGAGGGCCGGTCCTACGAGCAGTACTTC. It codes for CASSLVGLGEGRSYEQYF.

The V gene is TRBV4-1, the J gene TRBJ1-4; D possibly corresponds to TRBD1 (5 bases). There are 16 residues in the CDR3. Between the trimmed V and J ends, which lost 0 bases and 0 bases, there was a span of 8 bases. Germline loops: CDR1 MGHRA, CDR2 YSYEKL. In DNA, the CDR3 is TGCGCCAGCAGCCAAGATCGGGGGGCAACTAATGAAAAACTGTTTTTT. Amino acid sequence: CASSQDRGATNEKLFF.

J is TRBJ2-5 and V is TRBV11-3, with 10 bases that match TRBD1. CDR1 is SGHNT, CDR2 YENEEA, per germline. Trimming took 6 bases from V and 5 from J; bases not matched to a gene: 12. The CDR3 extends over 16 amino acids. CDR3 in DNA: TGTGCCAGCAGTCACCGGATCGGGACAGGGGACGAGACCCAGTACTTC. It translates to CASSHRIGTGDETQYF.

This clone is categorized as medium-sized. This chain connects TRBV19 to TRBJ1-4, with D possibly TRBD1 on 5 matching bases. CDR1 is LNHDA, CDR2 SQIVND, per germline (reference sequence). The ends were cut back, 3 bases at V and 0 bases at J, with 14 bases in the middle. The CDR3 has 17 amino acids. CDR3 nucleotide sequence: TGTGCCAGTAGTATGGACAACGCAATTGCAACTAATGAAAAACTGTTTTTT. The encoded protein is CASSMDNAIATNEKLFF.

The DNA of the CDR3 is TGTGCCAGCAGCGTAGGGCGGGAGGAGGCCGGGGAGCTGTTTTTT. Its protein is CASSVGREEAGELFF. The chain joins TRBV9 to TRBJ2-2; 8 nucleotides line up with TRBD2. The CDR3 consists of 15 residues. V lost 0 bases to trimming and J lost 6 bases; unmatched junction nucleotides: 4. Per germline, CDR1 SGDLS and CDR2 YYNGEE. The complete variable domain, with remaining parts taken from reference TRBV9 and TRBJ2-2, reads DSGVTQTPKHLITATGQRVTLRCSPRSGDLSVYWYQQSLDQGLQFLIQYYNGEERAKGNILERFSAQQFPDLHSELNLSSLELGDSALYFCASSVGREEAGELFFGEGSRLTVL.

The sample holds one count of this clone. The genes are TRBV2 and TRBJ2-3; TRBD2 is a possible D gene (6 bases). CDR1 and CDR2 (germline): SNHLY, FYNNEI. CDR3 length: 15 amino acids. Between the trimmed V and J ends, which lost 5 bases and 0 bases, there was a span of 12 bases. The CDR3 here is CASSPGTLSTDTQYF. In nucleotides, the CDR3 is TGTGCCAGCAGTCCGGGGACTTTGAGCACAGATACGCAGTATTTT. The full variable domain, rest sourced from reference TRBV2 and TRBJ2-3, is EPEVTQTPSHQVTQMGQEVILRCVPISNHLYFYWYRQILGQKVEFLVSFYNNEISEKSEIFDDQFSVERPDGSNFTLKIRSTKLEDSAMYFCASSPGTLSTDTQYFGPGTRLTVL.

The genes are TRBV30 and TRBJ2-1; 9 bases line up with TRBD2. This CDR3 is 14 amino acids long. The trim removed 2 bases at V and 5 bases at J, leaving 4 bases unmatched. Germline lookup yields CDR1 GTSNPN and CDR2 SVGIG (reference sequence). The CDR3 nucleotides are TGTGCCTGGAGTAGAGGGACTAGCCACAATGAGCAGTTCTTC. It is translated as CAWSRGTSHNEQFF.

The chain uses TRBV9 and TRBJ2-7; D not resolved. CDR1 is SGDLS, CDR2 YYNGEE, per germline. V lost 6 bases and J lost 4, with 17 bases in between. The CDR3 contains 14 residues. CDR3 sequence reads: CASTLVIFPYEQYF. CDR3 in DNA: TGTGCCAGCACTCTAGTCATCTTTCCTTACGAGCAGTACTTC. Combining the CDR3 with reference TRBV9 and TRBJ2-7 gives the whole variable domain DSGVTQTPKHLITATGQRVTLRCSPRSGDLSVYWYQQSLDQGLQFLIQYYNGEERAKGNILERFSAQQFPDLHSELNLSSLELGDSALYFCASTLVIFPYEQYFGPGTRLTVT.

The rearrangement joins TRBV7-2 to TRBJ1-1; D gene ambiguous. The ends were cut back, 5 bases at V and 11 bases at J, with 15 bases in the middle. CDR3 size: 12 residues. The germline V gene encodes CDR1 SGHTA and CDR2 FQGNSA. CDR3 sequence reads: CASSPSFYWAFF. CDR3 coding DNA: TGTGCCAGCAGCCCGTCATTCTACTGGGCTTTCTTT.

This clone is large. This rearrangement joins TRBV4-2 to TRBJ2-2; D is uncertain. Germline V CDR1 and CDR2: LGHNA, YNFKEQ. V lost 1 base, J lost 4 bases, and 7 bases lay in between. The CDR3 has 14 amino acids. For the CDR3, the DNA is TGTGCCAGCAGCCAAGTCCACGGCACCGGGGAGCTGTTTTTT. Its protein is CASSQVHGTGELFF.

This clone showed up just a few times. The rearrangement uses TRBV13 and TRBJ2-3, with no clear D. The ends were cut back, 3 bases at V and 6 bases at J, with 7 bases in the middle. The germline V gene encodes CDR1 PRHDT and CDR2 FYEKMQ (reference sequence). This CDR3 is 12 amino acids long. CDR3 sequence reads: CASSLGPDTQYF. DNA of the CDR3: TGTGCCAGCAGCTTGGGCCCCGATACGCAGTATTTT.

Here the CDR3 DNA reads TGTGCCAGCAGACTCGGACCGGGGCGCGCTAACTATGGCTACACCTTC. Encoded protein: CASRLGPGRANYGYTF. The genes are TRBV28 and TRBJ1-2, with D perhaps matching TRBD1 (5 bases). The germline V gene has CDR1 MDHEN and CDR2 SYDVKM. Trimming cost V 6 bases and J 0 bases, with 17 bases left between them. The length of the CDR3 is 16 residues.

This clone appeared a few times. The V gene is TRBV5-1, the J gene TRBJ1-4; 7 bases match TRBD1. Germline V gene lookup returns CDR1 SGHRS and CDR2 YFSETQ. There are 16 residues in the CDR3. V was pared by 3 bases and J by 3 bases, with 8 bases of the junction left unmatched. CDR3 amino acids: CASSSLPGQANEKLFF. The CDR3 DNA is TGCGCCAGCAGCTCCCTCCCCGGACAGGCTAATGAAAAACTGTTTTTT.